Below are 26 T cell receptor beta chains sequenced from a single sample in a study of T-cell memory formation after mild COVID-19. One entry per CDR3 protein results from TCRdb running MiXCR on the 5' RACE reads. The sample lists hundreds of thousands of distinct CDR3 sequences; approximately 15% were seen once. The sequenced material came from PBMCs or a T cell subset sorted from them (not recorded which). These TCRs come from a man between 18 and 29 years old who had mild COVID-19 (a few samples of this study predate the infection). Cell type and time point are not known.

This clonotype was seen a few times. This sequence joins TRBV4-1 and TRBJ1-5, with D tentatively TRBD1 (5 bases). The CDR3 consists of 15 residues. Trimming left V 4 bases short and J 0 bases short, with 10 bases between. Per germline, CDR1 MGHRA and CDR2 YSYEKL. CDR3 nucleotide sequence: TGCGCCAGCAGCCCCAGGGATGGTAGCAATCAGCCCCAGCATTTT. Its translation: CASSPRDGSNQPQHF.

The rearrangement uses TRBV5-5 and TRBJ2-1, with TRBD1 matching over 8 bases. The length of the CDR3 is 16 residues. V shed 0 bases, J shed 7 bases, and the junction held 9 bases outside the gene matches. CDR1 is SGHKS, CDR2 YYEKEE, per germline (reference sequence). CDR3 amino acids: CASSLGQGALGNEQFF. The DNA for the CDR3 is TGTGCCAGCAGCTTGGGTCAGGGGGCCCTTGGGAATGAGCAGTTCTTC. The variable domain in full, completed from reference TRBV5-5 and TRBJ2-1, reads DAGVTQSPTHLIKTRGQQVTLRCSPISGHKSVSWYQQVLGQGPQFIFQYYEKEERGRGNFPDRFSARQFPNYSSELNVNALLLGDSALYLCASSLGQGALGNEQFFGPGTRLTVL.

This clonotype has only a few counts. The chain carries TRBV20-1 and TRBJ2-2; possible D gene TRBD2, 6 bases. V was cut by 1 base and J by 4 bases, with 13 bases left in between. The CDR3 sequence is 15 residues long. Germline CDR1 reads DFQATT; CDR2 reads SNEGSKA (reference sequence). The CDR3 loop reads CSARGSRGFTGELFF. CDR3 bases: TGCAGTGCTAGAGGTTCGCGGGGATTCACCGGGGAGCTGTTTTTT.

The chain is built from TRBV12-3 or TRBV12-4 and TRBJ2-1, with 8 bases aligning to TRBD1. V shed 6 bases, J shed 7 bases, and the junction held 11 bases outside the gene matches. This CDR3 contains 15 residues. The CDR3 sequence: CASSLGQAYPNEQFF. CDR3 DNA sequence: TGTGCCAGCAGCCTGGGACAGGCCTATCCAAATGAGCAGTTCTTC.

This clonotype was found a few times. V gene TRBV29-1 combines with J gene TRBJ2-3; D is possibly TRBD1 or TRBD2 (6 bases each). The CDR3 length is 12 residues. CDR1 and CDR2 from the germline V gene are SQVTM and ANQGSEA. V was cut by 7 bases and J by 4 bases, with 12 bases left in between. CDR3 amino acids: CSAGDFADTQYF. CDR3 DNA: TGCAGCGCAGGGGACTTTGCAGATACGCAGTATTTT.

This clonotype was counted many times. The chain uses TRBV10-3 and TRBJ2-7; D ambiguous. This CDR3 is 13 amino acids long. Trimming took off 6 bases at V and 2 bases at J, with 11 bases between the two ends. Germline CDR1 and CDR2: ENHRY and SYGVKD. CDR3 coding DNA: TGTGCCATCAGGAGGACGGATGCCTACGAGCAGTACTTC. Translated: CAIRRTDAYEQYF.

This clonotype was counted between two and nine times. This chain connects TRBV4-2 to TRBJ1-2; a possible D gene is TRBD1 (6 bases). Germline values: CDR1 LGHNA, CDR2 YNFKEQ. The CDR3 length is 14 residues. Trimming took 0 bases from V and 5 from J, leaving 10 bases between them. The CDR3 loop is CASSQDGGNYGYTF. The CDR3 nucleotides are TGTGCCAGCAGCCAAGATGGGGGCAATTATGGCTACACCTTC.

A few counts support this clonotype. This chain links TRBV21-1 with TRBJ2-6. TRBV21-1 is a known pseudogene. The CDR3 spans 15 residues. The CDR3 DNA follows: TGTGCCAGCAGCACTACTCCTTCTGGGGCCAACGTCCTGACTTTC. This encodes CASSTTPSGANVLTF.

In nucleotides, the CDR3 is TGTGCCAGCAGTGACACAGGGGAGGCTTCACCCCTCCACTTT. Its translation: CASSDTGEASPLHF. The chain uses TRBV27 and TRBJ1-6; 7 nucleotides align to TRBD1. CDR1 is MNHEY, CDR2 SMNVEV, per germline (reference sequence). Losses at the gene ends were 5 bases for V and 9 bases for J; bases not matched to a gene: 7. The CDR3 runs 14 residues.

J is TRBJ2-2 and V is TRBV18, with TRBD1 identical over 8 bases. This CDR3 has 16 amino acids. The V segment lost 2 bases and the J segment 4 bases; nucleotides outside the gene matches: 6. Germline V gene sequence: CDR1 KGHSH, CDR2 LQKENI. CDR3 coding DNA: TGTGCCAGCTCACCATCCGGACAGGGAGTCACCGGGGAGCTGTTTTTT. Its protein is CASSPSGQGVTGELFF.

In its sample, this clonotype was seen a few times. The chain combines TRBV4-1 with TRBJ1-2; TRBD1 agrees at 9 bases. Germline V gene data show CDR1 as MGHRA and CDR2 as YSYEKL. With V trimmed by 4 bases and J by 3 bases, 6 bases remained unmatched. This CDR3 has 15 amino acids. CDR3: CASSLRDREDYGYTF. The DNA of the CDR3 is TGCGCCAGCAGCCTACGGGACAGGGAGGACTATGGCTACACCTTC.

This CDR3 reads CSAPRGPLYNEQFF. Written as DNA, the CDR3 is TGCAGTGCGCCGCGGGGGCCTCTCTACAATGAGCAGTTCTTC. The rearrangement joins TRBV20-1 to TRBJ2-1, with D possibly matching TRBD2 (7 bases). The CDR3 sequence is 14 residues long. Germline CDR1 reads DFQATT; CDR2 reads SNEGSKA (reference sequence). V was trimmed by 6 bases and J by 3 bases, leaving 15 bases between them.

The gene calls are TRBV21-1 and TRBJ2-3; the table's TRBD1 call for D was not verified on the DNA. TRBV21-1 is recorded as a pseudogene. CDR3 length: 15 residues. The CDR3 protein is CASSRPTGGTDTQYF. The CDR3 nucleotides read TGTGCCAGCAGCAGGCCGACAGGGGGCACAGATACGCAGTATTTT.

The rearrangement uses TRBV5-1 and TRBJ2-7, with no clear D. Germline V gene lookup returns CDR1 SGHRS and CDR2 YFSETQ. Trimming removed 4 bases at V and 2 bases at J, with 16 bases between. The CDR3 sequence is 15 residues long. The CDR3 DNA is TGCGCCAGCAGCCCGAATTCTATCCTAACCTACGAGCAGTACTTC. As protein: CASSPNSILTYEQYF.

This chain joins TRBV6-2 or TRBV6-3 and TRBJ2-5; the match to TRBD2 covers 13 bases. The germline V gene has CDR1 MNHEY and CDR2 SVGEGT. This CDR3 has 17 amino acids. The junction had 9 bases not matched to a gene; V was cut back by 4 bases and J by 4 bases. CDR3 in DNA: TGTGCCAGCAGTTCCGGACTAGCGGGGGCTCGGGTAGAGACCCAGTACTTC. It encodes CASSSGLAGARVETQYF.

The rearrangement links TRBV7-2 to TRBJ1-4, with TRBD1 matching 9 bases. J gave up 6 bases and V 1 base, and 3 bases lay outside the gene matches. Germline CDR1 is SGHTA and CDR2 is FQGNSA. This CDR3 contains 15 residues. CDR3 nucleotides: TGTGCCAGCAGCTTAGTCAGGACAGGGGATGAAAAACTGTTTTTT. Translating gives CASSLVRTGDEKLFF.

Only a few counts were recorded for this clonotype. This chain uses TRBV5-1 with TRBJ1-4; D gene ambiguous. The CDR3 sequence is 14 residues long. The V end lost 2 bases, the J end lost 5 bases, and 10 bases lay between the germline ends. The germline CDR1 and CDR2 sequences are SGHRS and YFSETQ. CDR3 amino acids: CASSFAEVNEKLFF. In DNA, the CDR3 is TGCGCCAGCAGCTTCGCCGAAGTCAATGAAAAACTGTTTTTT.

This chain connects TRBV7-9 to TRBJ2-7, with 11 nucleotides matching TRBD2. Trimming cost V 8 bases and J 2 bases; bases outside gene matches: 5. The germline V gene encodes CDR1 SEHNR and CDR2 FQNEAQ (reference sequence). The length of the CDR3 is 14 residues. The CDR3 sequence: CASRPGLAAYEQYF. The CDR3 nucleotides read TGTGCCAGCCGTCCGGGACTAGCGGCCTACGAGCAGTACTTC.

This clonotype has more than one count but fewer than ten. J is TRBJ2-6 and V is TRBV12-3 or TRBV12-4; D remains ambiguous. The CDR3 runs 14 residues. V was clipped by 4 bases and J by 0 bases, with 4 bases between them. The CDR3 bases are TGTGCCAGCAGTTGGTTCTCTGGGGCCAACGTCCTGACTTTC. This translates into CASSWFSGANVLTF.

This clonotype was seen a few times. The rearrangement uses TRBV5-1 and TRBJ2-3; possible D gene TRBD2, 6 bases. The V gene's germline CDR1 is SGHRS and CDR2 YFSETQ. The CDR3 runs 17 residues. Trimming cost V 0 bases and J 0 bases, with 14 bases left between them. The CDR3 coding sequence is TGCGCCAGCAGCTTGGGACCTCTAGCGACTAGCACAGATACGCAGTATTTT. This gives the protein CASSLGPLATSTDTQYF.

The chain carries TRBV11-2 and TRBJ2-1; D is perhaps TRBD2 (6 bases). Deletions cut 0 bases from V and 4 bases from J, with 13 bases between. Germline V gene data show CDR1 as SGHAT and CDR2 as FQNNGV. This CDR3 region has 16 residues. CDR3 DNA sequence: TGTGCCAGCAGCTTAGATCGGGGTAGCGGATACAATGAGCAGTTCTTC. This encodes CASSLDRGSGYNEQFF.

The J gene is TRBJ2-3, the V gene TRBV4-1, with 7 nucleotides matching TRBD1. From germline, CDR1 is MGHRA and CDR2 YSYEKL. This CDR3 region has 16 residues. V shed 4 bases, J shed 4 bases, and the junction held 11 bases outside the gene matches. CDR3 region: CASSPYDRVRADTQYF. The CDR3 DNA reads TGCGCCAGCAGCCCTTATGACAGGGTAAGGGCAGATACGCAGTATTTT.

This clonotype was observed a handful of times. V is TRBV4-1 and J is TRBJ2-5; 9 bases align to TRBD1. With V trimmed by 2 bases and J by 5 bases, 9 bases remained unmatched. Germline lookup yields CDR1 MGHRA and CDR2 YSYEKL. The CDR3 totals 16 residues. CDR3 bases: TGCGCCAGCAGCCAACCCGGGACAGGGATCAGGGAGACCCAGTACTTC. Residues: CASSQPGTGIRETQYF.

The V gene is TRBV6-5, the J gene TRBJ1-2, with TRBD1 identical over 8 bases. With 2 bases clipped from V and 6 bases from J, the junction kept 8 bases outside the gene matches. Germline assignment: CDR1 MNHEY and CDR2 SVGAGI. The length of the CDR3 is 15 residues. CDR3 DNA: TGTGCCAGCAGTTACCGACAGGGGCCGGCGGATGGCTACACCTTC. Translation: CASSYRQGPADGYTF.

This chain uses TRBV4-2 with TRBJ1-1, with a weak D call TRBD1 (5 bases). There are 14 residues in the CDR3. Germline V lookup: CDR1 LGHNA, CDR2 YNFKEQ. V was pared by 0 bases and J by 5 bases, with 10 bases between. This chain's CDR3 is CASSQEQGTTEAFF. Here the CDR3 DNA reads TGTGCCAGCAGCCAAGAGCAGGGCACGACTGAAGCTTTCTTT.

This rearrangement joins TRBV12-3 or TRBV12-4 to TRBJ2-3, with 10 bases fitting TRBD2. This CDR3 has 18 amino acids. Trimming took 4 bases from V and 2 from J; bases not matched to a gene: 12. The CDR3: CASSSLGSSGGITDTQYF. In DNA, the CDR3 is TGTGCCAGCAGTTCCCTCGGGAGTAGCGGGGGGATCACAGATACGCAGTATTTT.